This T cell receptor (beta chain) originates from a study of blood T cell repertoires in COVID-19. Looking at the study overall: PBMCs, B-cell-depleted T cells, or T cells provided the cDNA or gDNA that made up the material.

This study enrolled people aged roughly 18 to 90 from 24 US geographic areas. Participant-reported clinical history was the basis for cohort assignment. Some clones are missing from TCRdb's copy, which holds only in-frame ones; the method was immunoSEQ multiplex PCR. The data hold over 200,000 clones, with over 70% observed a single time. The germline CDR1 and CDR2 sequences are SGHRS and YFSETQ. Trimming cost V 2 bases and J 2 bases; bases outside gene matches: 4. The CDR3 consists of 16 residues. V is TRBV5-1 and J is TRBJ2-3; 11 positions agree with TRBD2. The clonotype comes from a woman aged 25 to 39 who had been exposed to COVID-19. Sequenced: PBMCs or T cells enriched from blood (not recorded which). The CDR3 DNA sequence: TGCGCCAGCAGCTTCGGACTAGCGGGTAACACAGATACGCAGTATTTT. Translation: CASSFGLAGNTDTQYF.